This T cell receptor (beta chain) is drawn from a study of CD8+ T cells in alopecia areata. The wider study: Twice a day, 5 to 10 mg of oral tofacitinib was administered to treated patients.

Trimming removed 2 bases at V and 11 bases at J, with 21 bases between. Germline CDR1 is GTSNPN and CDR2 is SVGIG (reference sequence). CDR3 length: 14 amino acids. Extraction and reverse transcription of RNA yielded cDNA as the sequencing template. Assay: immunoSEQ multiplex PCR; the TCRdb copy retains only in-frame clones and omits some. The repertoire holds some 150,000 clones, with 45% to 55% as singletons. This TCR was sampled from a human donor with alopecia areata. The chain couples TRBV30 to TRBJ1-1; TRBD1 might be the D (5 bases). The starting material was CD8+ T cells sorted from blood, obtained at week 0. CDR3 nucleotide sequence: TGTGCCTGGAGTTTGGGTTCAGGGAGGGCGGTCGCTTTCTTT. Protein: CAWSLGSGRAVAFF.